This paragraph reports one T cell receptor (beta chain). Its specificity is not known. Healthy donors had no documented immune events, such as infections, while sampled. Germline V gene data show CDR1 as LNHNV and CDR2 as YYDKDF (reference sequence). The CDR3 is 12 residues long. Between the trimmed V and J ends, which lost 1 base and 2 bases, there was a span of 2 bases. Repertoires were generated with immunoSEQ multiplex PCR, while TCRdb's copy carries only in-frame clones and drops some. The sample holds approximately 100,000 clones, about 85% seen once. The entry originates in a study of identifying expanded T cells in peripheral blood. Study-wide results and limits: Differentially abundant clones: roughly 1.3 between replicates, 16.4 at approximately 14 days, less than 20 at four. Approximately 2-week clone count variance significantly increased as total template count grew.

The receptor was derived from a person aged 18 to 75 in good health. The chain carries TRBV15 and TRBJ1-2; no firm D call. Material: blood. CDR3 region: CATSRANYGYTF. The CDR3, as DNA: TGTGCCACCAGCAGAGCCAACTATGGCTACACCTTC. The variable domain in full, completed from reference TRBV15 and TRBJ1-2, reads DAMVIQNPRYQVTQFGKPVTLSCSQTLNHNVMYWYQQKSSQAPKLLFHYYDKDFNNEADTPDNFQSRRPNTSFCFLDIRSPGLGDTAMYLCATSRANYGYTFGSGTRLTVV.